This T cell receptor (beta chain) was identified during a study of CXCR3-negative and CXCR3-positive naive CD8 T cells. Study context: Across all libraries, TRB reads numbered roughly 140 million, with about 1.5 +/- 0.3 million in each library.

CDR3 length: 15 amino acids. CDR1 is SNHLY, CDR2 FYNNEI, per germline. Findings of the study overall: CXCR3-expressing naive cells carried TRB CDR3s more hydrophobic than those of CXCR3-negative naive cells. Comparison of naive CXCR3-negative and CXCR3-positive cells revealed similar TRBV-TRBJ usage, while memory cells differed. Comparably high diversity marked both naive subsets, whereas memory CD8+ cells had much lower diversity.

Researchers prepared the TRB cDNA libraries using 5' RACE with UMI labels. From its re-call of the 5' RACE reads, TCRdb lists each CDR3 protein once, without DNA. This sample's clone table lists 100,000 or so distinct CDR3 sequences. Regarding this clonotype: Its antigen is as yet unknown.

This chain connects TRBV2 to TRBJ2-4. Sequenced input: naive CXCR3+ CD8+ T cells from blood. Subset reported: CD45RO-CCR7+CD27+CD95- naive CD8+ T cells expressing CXCR3 (TNR3+). This TCR came from a human donor in good health. Some clones in this sample may be carry-over from other donors' samples. The CDR3 loop reads CASSTPDKTKNIQYF.